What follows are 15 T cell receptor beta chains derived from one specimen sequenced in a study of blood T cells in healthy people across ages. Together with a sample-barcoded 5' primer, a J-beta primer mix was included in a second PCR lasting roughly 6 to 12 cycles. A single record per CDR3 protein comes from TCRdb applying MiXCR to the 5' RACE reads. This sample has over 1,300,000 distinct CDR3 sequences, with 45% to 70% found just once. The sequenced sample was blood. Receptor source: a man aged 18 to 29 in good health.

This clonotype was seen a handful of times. CDR3 nucleotide sequence: TGTGCCAGCAGCCAAGACAGGGGGAGTCAGCCCCAGCATTTT. Encoded protein: CASSQDRGSQPQHF. The V gene is TRBV4-2, the J gene TRBJ1-5; TRBD1 agrees at 7 bases. CDR3 size: 14 residues. J was trimmed by 6 bases and V by 0 bases; bases with no gene match: 2. The germline CDR1 and CDR2 sequences are LGHNA and YNFKEQ.

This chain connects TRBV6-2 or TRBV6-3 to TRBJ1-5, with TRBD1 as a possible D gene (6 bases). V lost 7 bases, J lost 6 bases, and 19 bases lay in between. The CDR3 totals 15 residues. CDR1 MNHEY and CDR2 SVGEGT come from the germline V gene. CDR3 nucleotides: TGTGCCAGCACCTCCGACAGGTTTGTCGGTCAGCCCCAGCATTTT. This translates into CASTSDRFVGQPQHF.

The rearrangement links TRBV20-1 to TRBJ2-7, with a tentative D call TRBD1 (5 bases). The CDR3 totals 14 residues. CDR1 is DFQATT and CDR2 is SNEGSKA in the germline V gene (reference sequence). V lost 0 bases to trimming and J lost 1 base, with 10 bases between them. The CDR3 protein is CSAREVRASYEQYF. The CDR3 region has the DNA TGCAGTGCTAGAGAGGTCAGGGCGTCCTACGAGCAGTACTTC.

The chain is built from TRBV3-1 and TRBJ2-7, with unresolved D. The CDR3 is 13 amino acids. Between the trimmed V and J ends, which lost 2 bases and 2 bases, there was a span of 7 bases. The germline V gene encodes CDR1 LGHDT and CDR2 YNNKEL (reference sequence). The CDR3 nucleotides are TGTGCCAGCAGCCAATACCCAACCTACGAGCAGTACTTC. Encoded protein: CASSQYPTYEQYF.

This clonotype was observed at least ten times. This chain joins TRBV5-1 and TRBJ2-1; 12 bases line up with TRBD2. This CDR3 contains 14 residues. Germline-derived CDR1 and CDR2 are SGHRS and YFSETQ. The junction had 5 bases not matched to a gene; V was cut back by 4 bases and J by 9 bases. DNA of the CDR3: TGCGCCAGCAGCCGACTAGCGGGAGACGGTGAGCAGTTCTTC. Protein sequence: CASSRLAGDGEQFF.

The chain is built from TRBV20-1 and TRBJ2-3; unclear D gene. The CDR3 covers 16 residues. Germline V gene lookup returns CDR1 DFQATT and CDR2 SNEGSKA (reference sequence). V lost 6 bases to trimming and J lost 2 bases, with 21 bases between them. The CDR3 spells CSASEVRQPVTDTQYF. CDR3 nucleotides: TGCAGTGCCAGCGAAGTACGGCAACCGGTCACAGATACGCAGTATTTT.

CDR3 in DNA: TGTGCCAGCAGTTACGGGCTTGGGGGACCCACTGAAGCTTTCTTT. Translation: CASSYGLGGPTEAFF. This sequence joins TRBV27 and TRBJ1-1, with D possibly matching TRBD1 (5 bases). V lost 4 bases, J lost 4 bases, and 16 bases lay in between. In germline, CDR1 is MNHEY, CDR2 SMNVEV (reference sequence). The CDR3 extends over 15 amino acids.

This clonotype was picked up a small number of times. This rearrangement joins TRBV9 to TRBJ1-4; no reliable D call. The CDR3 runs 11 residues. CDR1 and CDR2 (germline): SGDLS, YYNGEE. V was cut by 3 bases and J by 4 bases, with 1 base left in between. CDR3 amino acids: CASSDNEKLFF. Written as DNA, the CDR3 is TGTGCCAGCAGCGATAATGAAAAACTGTTTTTT.

The CDR3 here is CASSPADGVRETQYF. CDR3 in DNA: TGTGCCAGCAGTCCCGCCGACGGGGTCCGGGAGACCCAGTACTTC. The chain is built from TRBV27 and TRBJ2-5, with D tentatively TRBD2 (5 bases). CDR1 MNHEY and CDR2 SMNVEV come from the germline V gene (reference sequence). With 5 bases removed from V and 5 bases from J, the gap between germline ends came to 18 bases. This CDR3 comprises 15 residues.

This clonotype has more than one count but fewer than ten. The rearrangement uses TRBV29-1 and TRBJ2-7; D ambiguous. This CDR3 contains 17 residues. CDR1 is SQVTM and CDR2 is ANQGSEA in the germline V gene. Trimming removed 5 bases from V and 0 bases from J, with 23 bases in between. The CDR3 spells CSVRSVGRTWSSYEQYF. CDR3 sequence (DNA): TGCAGCGTTAGGTCGGTTGGGCGCACATGGAGCTCCTACGAGCAGTACTTC.

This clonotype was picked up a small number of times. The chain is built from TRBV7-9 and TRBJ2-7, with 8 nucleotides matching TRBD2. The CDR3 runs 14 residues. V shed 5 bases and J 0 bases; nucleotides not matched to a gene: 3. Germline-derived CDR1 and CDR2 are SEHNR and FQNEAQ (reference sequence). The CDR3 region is CASSKSGSSYEQYF. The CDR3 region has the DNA TGTGCCAGCAGCAAAAGCGGGAGCTCCTACGAGCAGTACTTC.

The CDR3 is CASSLAGTGRPITYEQYF. Here the CDR3 DNA reads TGTGCCAGCAGCTTAGCCGGGACAGGGAGGCCTATTACCTACGAGCAGTACTTC. The rearrangement uses TRBV7-2 and TRBJ2-7; TRBD1 matches at 9 bases. Germline V gene sequence: CDR1 SGHTA, CDR2 FQGNSA. The V segment lost 0 bases and the J segment 2 bases; nucleotides outside the gene matches: 11. This CDR3 region has 18 residues.

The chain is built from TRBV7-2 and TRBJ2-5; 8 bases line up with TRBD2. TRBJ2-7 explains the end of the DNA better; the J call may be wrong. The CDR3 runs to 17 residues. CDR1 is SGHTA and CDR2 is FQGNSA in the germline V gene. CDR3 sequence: CASSLRSGSGSFHEQYF. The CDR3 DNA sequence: TGTGCCAGCAGCTTACGGTCTGGCAGCGGGAGTTTCCACGAGCAGTACTTC.

CDR3 nucleotides: TGTGCCAGCAGTTTATCCAGGACGGCTTTTACTCCCCAGCATTTT. Translating it yields CASSLSRTAFTPQHF. The chain recombines TRBV27 with TRBJ1-5; D remains unclear. The CDR3 spans 15 residues. Germline V gene lookup returns CDR1 MNHEY and CDR2 SMNVEV (reference sequence). V shed 0 bases and J shed 10 bases, with 16 bases lying between them.

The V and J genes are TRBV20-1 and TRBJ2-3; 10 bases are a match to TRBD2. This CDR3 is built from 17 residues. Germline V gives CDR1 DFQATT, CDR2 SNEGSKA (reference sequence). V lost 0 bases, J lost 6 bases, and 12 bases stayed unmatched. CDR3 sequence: CSARDPKAAGGPDTQYF. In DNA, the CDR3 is TGCAGTGCTAGAGATCCCAAGGCAGCGGGAGGGCCGGATACGCAGTATTTT.